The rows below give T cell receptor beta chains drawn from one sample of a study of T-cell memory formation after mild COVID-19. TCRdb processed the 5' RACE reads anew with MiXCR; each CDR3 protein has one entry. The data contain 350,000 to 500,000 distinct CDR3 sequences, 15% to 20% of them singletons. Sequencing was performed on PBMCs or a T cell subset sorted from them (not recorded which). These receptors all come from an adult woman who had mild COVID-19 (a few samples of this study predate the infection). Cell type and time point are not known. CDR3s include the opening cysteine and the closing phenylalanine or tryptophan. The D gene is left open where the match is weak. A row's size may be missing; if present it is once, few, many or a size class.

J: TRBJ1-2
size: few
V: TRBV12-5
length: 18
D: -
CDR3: CASGLLPRTRRANYGYTF
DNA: TGTGCTAGTGGTTTGCTCCCGAGGACCCGGCGAGCTAACTATGGCTACACCTTC

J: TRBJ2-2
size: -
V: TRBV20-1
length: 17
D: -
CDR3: CSAIQDRLGRNTGELFF
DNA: TGCAGTGCTATTCAAGACAGGTTAGGAAGAAACACCGGGGAGCTGTTTTTT

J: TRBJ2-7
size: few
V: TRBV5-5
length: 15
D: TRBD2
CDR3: CASSLLRGESYEQYF
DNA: TGTGCCAGCAGCTTGTTGCGGGGGGAGTCCTACGAGCAGTACTTC

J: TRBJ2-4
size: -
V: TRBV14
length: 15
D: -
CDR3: CASSQYGSDRNIQYF
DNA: TGTGCCAGCAGCCAATACGGGTCAGACAGAAACATTCAGTACTTC

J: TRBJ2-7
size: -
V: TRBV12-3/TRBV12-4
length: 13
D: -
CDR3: CASSPVTPHEQYF
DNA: TGTGCCAGCAGCCCCGTTACCCCCCACGAGCAGTACTTC

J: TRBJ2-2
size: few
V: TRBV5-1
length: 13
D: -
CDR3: CASSFRETGELFF
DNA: TGCGCCAGCAGCTTTAGGGAGACCGGGGAGCTGTTTTTT

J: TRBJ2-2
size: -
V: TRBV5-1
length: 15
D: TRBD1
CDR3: CASWKGQGNNGELFF
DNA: TGCGCCAGCTGGAAGGGACAGGGTAACAACGGGGAGCTGTTTTTT

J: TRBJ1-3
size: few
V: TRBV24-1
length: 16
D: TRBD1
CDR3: CATSDSRTGVGNTIYF
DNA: TGTGCCACCAGTGATTCACGGACAGGGGTAGGAAACACCATATATTTT

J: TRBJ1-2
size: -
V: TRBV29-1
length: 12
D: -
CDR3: CSVGTGPQGYTF
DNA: TGCAGCGTTGGAACCGGACCGCAGGGCTACACCTTC

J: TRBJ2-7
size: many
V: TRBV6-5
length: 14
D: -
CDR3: CASSYSPTNYEQYF
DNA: TGTGCCAGCAGTTACTCCCCTACCAACTACGAGCAGTACTTC

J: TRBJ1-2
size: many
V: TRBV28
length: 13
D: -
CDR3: CASSLEEDYGYTF
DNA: TGTGCCAGCAGTTTAGAGGAGGACTATGGCTACACCTTC

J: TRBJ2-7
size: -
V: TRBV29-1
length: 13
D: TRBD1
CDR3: CSVLTGGSYEQYF
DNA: TGCAGCGTCCTGACAGGGGGCAGTTACGAGCAGTACTTC

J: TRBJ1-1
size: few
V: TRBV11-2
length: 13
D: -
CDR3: CASSAGTGTEAFF
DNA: TGTGCCAGCAGCGCCGGGACTGGCACTGAAGCTTTCTTT

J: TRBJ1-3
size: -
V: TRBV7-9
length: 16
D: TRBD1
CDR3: CASSLRGTGLGNTIYF
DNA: TGTGCCAGCAGCTTACGGGGGACAGGGCTCGGAAACACCATATATTTT

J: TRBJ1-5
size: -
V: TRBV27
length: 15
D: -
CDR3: CASSLSMGGYQPQHF
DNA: TGTGCCAGCAGTTTATCGATGGGGGGCTATCAGCCCCAGCATTTT

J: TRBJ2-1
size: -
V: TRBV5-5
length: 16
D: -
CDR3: CASSLPRTATNNEQFF
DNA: TGTGCCAGCAGCCTACCAAGGACTGCTACCAACAATGAGCAGTTCTTC

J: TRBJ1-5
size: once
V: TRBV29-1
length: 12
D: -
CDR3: CSAQLSNQPQHF
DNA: TGCAGCGCGCAGCTTAGCAATCAGCCCCAGCATTTT